This T cell receptor beta chain was captured by sequencing in a study of blood T cell repertoires in COVID-19. As for the study in general: The analysed material was cDNA or gDNA that came from T cells, B-cell-depleted T cells, or PBMCs.

The authors' processing: Reference gene primer amplification gave nucleated cell count estimates. Profiled with immunoSEQ multiplex PCR; TCRdb holds only in-frame clones, not every one. The V and J calls and the clone size are those of that table, but D and trimming were determined from the DNA. The sample lists over 250,000 clones; 75% to 90% were seen once. With 6 bases removed from V and 0 bases from J, the gap between germline ends came to 8 bases. CDR1 and CDR2 (germline): MDHEN, SYDVKM. This CDR3 has 14 amino acids. The rearrangement uses TRBV28 and TRBJ2-2; D is unresolved. Sequenced material: peripheral blood. The TCR comes from a woman in her forties or fifties with COVID-19, enrolled during active disease. The CDR3 loop is CASSPRANTGELFF. The CDR3 DNA follows: TGTGCCAGCAGCCCACGGGCGAACACCGGGGAGCTGTTTTTT.